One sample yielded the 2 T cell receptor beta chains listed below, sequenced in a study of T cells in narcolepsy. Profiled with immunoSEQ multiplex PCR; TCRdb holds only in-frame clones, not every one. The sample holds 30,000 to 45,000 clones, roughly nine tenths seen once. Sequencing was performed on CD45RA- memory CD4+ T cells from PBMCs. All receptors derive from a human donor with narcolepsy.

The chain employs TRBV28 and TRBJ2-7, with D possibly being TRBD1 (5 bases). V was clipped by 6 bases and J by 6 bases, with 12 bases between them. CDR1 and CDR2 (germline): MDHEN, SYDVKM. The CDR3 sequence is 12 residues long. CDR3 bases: TGTGCCAGCAGCTTGGACACTCGCGAGCAGTACTTC. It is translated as CASSLDTREQYF.

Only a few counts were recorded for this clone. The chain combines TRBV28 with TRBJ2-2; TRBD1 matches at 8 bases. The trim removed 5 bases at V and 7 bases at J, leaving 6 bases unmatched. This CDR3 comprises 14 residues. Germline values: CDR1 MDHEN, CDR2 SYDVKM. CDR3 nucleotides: TGTGCCAGCAGTCCAGGGGGCCGTGGCGGGGAGCTGTTTTTT. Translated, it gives CASSPGGRGGELFF.